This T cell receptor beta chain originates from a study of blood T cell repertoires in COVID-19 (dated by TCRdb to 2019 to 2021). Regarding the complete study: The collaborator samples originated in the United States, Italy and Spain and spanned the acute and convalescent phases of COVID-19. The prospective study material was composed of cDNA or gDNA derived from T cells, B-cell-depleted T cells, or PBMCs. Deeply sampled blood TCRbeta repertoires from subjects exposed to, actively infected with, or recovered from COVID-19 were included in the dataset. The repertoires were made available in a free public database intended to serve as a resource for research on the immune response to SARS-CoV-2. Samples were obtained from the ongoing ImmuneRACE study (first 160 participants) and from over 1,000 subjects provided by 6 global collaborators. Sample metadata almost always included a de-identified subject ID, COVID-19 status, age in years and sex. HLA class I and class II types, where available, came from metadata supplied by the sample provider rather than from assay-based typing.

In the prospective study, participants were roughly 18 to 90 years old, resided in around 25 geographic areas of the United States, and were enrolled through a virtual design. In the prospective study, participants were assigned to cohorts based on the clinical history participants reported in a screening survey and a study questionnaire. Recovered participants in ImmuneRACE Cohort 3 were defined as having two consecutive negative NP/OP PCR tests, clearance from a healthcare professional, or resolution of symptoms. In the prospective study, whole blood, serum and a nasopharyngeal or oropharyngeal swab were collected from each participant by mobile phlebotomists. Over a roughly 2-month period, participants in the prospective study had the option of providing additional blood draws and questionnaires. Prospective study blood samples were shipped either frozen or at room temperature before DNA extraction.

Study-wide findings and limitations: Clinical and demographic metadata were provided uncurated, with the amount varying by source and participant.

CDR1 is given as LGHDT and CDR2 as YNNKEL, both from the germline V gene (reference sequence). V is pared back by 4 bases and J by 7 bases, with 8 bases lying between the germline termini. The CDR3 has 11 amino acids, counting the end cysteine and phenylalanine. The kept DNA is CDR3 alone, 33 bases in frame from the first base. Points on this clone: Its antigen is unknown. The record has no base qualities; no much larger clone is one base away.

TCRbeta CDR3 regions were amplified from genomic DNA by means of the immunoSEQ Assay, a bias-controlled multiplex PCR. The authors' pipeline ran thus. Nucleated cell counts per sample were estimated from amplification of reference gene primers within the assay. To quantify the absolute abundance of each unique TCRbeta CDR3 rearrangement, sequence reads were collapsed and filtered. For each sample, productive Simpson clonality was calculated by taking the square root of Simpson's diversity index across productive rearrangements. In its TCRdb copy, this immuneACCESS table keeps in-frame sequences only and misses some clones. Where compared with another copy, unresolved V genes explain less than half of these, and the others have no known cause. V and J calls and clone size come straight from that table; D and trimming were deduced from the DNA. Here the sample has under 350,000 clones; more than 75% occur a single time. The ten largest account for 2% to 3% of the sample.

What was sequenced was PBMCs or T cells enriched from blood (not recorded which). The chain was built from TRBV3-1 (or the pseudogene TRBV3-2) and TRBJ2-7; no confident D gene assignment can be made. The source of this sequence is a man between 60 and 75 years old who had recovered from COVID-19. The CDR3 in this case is CASSPGAEQYF. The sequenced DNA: TGTGCCAGCAGCCCAGGTGCTGAGCAGTACTTC.